The table lists the clone carrying this TCR beta chain with a count of one. The data are from a study of blood T cell repertoires in COVID-19. Study-wide background: Sources were T cells, B-cell-depleted T cells, or PBMCs; the material itself was cDNA or gDNA.

This CDR3 has 16 amino acids. The germline CDR1 and CDR2 sequences are LNHDA and SQIVND (reference sequence). V was clipped by 9 bases and J by 3 bases; unmatched bases: 14. The assay was immunoSEQ multiplex PCR, and TCRdb's table has in-frame clones only and misses some. The table includes approximately 86,000 clones, 80% to 90% detected once. The chain couples TRBV19 to TRBJ1-1, with TRBD1 matching 9 bases. This sequence was found in a man aged 45-60 years with acute or convalescent COVID-19. The sequenced sample consisted of peripheral blood. The CDR3 loop is CASQRQGVGLDTEAFF. Written as DNA, the CDR3 is TGTGCCAGCCAAAGACAGGGGGTTGGGTTGGACACTGAAGCTTTCTTT.